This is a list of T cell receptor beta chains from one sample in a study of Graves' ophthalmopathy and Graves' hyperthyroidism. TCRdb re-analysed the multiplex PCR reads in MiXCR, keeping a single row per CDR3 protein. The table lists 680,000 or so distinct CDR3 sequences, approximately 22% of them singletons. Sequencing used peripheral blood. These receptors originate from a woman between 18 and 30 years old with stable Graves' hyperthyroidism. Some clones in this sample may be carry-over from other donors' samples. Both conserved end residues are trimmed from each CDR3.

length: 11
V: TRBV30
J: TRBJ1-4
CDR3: AWETEPNEKLF

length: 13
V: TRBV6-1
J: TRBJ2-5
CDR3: ASSALAGGPGTQY

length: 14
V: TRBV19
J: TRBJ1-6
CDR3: ASSRRTEQYNSPLH

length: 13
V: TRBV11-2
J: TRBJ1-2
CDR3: ASRRLQGVDYGYT

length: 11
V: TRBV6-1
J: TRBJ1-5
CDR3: ASSAEHNQPQH

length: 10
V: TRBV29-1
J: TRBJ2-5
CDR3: SVVQGQETQY

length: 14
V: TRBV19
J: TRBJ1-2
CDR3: ASSRARTGRNYGYT

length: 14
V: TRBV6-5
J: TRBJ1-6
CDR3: ASSYVSPNGPSPLH

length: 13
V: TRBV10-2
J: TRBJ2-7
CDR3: ASRTASGTTYEQY

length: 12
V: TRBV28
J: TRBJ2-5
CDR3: ASTHRTGGETQY

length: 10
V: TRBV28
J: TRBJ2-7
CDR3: ASGVLSYEQY

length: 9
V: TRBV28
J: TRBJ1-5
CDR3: ASSLYQPQH

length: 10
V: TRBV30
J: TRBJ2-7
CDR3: AWSVPHDEQY

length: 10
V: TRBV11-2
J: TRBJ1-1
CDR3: ASSLQGPEAF

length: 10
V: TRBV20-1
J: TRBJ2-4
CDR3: SAGTGKDIQY

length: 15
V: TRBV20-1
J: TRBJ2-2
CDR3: SAPIRDGTYPTGELF

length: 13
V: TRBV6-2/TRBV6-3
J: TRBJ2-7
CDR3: ASSWGTSEAYEQY

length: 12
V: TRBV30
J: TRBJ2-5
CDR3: AWRGGPTWKTQH

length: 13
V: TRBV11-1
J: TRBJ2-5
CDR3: ASSSTGRHQETQY

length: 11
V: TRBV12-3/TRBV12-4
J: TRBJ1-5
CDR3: ASSLLADQPHH

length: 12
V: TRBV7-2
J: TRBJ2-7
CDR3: ASSPGTGTGEQY

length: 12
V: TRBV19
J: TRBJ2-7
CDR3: ASSNGGLAGEQY

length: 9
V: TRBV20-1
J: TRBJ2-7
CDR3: SAAGAYEQY

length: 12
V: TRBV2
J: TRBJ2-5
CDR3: ASSMTGGIETQY

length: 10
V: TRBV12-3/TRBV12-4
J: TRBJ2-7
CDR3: ASSDMSYEQY

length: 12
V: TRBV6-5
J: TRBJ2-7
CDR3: ASSYSIIRGDQY

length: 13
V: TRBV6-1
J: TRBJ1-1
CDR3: ASRNYGQGDTEAF

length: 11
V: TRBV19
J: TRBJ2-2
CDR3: ASTWENTGELF

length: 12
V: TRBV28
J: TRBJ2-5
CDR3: ATAPGGVQETQY

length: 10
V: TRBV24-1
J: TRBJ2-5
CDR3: ATSDSVETQY

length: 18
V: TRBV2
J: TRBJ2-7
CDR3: ASSAPWSSGTIVPPDEQY

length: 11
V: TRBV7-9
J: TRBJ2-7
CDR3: ASTLGTQYEQY

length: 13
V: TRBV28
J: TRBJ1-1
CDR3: ASSFSAPQDTEAF

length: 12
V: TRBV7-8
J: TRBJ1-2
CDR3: ASSLDGGLLVNT

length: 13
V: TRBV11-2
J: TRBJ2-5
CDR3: ASSSRNGGMETQY

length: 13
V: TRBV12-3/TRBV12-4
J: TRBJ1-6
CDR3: ASSLDPKGYSPLH

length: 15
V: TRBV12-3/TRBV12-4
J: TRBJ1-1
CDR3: ASSLTASGGMDTEAF

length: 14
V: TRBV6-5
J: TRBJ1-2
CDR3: ASSYSRTGFPYGYT

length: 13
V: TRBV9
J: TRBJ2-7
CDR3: ASSLSGQTTYEQY

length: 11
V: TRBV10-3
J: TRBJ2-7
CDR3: AIRHEFSYEQY

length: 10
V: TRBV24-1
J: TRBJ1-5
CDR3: ATSDSGQPQH

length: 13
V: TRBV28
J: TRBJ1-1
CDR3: ASSLPGQGGTEAF

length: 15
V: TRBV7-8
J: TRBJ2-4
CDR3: ASSDLGGRAIKNIQY

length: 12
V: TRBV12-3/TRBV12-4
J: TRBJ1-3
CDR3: ASSSPGSGNTIY

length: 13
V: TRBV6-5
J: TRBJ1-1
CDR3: ASSSLGLLNTEAF

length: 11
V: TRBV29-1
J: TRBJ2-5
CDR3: SVEEGGLETQY

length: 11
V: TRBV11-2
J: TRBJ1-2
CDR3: ASSLGAGGGYT

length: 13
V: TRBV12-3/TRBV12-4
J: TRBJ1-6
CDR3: ASSSRQVYNSHLH

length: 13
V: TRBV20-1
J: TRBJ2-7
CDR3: SARDPGPGSGEQY